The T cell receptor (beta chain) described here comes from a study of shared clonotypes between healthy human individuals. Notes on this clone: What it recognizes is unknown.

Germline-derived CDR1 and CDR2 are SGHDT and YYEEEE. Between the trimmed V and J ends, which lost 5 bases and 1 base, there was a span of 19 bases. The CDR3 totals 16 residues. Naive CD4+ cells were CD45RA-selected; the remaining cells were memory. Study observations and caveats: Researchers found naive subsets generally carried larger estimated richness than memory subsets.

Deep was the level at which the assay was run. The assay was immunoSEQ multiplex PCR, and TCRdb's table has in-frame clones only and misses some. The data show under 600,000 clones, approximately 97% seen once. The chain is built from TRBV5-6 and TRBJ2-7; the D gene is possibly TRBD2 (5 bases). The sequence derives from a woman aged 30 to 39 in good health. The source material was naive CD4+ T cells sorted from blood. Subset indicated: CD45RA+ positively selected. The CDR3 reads CASRSIVGRTSYEQYF. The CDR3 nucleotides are TGTGCCAGCAGGTCGATCGTAGGGAGAACTTCCTACGAGCAGTACTTC.